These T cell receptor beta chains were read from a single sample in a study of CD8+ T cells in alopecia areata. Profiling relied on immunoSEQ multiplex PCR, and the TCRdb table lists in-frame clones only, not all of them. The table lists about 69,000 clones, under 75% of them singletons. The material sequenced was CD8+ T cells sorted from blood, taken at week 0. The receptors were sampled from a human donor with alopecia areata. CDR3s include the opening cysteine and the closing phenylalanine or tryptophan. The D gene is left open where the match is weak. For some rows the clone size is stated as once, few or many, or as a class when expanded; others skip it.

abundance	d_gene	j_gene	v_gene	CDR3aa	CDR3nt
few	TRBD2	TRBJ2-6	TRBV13	CASSFGASGGALGANVLTF	TGTGCCAGCAGCTTCGGGGCTAGCGGGGGGGCCCTTGGGGCCAACGTCCTGACTTTC
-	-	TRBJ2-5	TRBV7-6	CASSPLEGLQETQYF	TGTGCCAGCAGCCCCCTGGAGGGGTTACAAGAGACCCAGTACTTC
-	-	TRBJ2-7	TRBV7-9	CASSPTGISYEQYF	TGTGCCAGCAGTCCTACAGGGATCTCCTACGAGCAGTACTTC
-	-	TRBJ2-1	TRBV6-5	CASSSAAYNEQFF	TGTGCCAGCAGTTCGGCGGCCTACAATGAGCAGTTCTTC
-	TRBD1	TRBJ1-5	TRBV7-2	CASSFGTGGGNQPQHF	TGTGCCAGCAGCTTTGGGACAGGGGGGGGAAATCAGCCCCAGCATTTT
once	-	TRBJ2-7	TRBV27	CASRLGATYEQYF	TGTGCCAGCAGACTAGGGGCTACCTACGAGCAGTACTTC
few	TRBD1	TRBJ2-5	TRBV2	CGCRDRGRWQETQYF	TGTGGATGCCGGGACAGGGGGCGATGGCAAGAGACCCAGTACTTC
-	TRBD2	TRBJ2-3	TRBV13	CASSGLAGLSTDTQYF	TGTGCCAGCAGTGGGCTAGCGGGGTTAAGCACAGATACGCAGTATTTT
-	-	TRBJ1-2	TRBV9	CASSVEVGGGYGYTF	TGTGCCAGCAGCGTAGAGGTAGGGGGAGGCTATGGCTACACCTTC
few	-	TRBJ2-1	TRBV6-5	CASRLVGSNNEQFF	TGTGCCAGCAGATTAGTGGGGTCCAACAATGAGCAGTTCTTC
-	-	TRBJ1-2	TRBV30	CAWSWWQGNGYTF	TGTGCCTGGAGTTGGTGGCAGGGGAATGGCTACACCTTC
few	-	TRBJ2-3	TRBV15	CATSTVTDTQYF	TGTGCCACCAGCACAGTCACAGATACGCAGTATTTT
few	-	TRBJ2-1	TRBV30	CAWKLYNEQFF	TGTGCCTGGAAACTCTACAATGAGCAGTTCTTC
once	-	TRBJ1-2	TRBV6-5	CASSYSMHYGYTF	TGTGCCAGCAGTTATAGTATGCACTATGGCTACACCTTC
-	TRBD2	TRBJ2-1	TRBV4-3	CASSQDWLAGVFEQFF	TGCGCCAGCAGCCAAGATTGGCTAGCGGGAGTTTTTGAGCAGTTCTTC
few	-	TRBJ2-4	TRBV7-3	CASSLKSGIAKNIQYF	TGTGCCAGCAGCTTAAAGTCCGGGATAGCCAAAAACATTCAGTACTTC
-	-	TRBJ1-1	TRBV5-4	CASSSRGGWNTEAFF	TGTGCCAGCAGCTCCCGCGGAGGGTGGAACACTGAAGCTTTCTTT
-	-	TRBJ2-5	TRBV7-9	CASSPRQAETQYF	TGTGCCAGCAGCCCGAGACAGGCAGAGACCCAGTACTTC
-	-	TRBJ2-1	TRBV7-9	CASSFGPVYNEQFF	TGTGCCAGCAGCTTCGGTCCTGTCTACAATGAGCAGTTCTTC
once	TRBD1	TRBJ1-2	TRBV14	CASSVGGFYGYTF	TGTGCCAGCAGTGTAGGGGGCTTCTATGGCTACACCTTC
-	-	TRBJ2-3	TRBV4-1	CASSQRPEVSDTQYF	TGCGCCAGCAGCCAACGCCCAGAAGTGTCAGATACGCAGTATTTT
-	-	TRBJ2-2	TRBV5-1	CASYRTSGELFF	TGCGCCAGCTACAGGACCAGTGGGGAGCTGTTTTTT